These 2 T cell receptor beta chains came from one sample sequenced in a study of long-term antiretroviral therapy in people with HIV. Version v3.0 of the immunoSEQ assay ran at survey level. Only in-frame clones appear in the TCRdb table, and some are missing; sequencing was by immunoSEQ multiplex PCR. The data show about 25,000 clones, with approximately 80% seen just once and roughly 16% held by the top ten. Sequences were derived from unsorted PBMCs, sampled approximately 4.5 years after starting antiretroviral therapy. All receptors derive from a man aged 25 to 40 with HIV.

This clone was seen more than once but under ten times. The CDR3 loop reads CASSLGAGDGYTF. The CDR3 DNA follows: TGTGCCAGCAGCTTAGGTGCCGGCGATGGCTACACCTTC. The V gene is TRBV7-9, the J gene TRBJ1-2, with D unresolved. The germline V gene encodes CDR1 SEHNR and CDR2 FQNEAQ (reference sequence). V lost 1 base, J lost 6 bases, and 9 bases lay in between. This CDR3 region has 13 residues. The complete variable domain, with remaining parts taken from reference TRBV7-9 and TRBJ1-2, reads DTGVSQNPRHKITKRGQNVTFRCDPISEHNRLYWYRQTLGQGPEFLTYFQNEAQLEKSRLLSDRFSAERPKGSFSTLEIQRTEQGDSAMYLCASSLGAGDGYTFGSGTRLTVV.

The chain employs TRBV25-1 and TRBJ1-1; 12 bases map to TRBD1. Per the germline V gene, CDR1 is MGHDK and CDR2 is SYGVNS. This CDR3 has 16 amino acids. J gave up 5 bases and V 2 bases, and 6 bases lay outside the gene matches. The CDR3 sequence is CASSERDRGLRTEAFF. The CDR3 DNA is TGTGCCAGCAGTGAAAGGGACAGGGGGCTGAGGACTGAAGCTTTCTTT.